This TCR beta chain was recovered during a study of blood T cell repertoires in COVID-19. Background on the study: The United States, Italy and Spain supplied acute and convalescent COVID-19 samples.

Germline V gives CDR1 SGHVS, CDR2 FQNEAQ. This CDR3 contains 15 residues. After removal of 3 bases from V and 1 base from J, the junction contained 3 bases not matched to a gene. The repertoire was sequenced with immunoSEQ multiplex PCR; TCRdb's copy has only in-frame clones and lacks some. The sample contains about 300,000 clones, around 86% of which appear only once. This TCR was sampled from a woman aged 50 to 65 with acute or convalescent COVID-19. Material: peripheral blood. The chain couples TRBV7-8 to TRBJ2-1; 7 bases are a match to TRBD1. CDR3 DNA sequence: TGTGCCAGCAGCTTCCGGGACAGATCCTACAATGAGCAGTTCTTC. Translation gives CASSFRDRSYNEQFF.